This TCR beta chain was sequenced during a study of long-term antiretroviral therapy in people with HIV. From germline, CDR1 is LNHDA and CDR2 SQIVND (reference sequence). V was clipped by 3 bases and J by 4 bases; unmatched bases: 6. This CDR3 comprises 16 residues. Note on this clone: Its antigen is undetermined.

Run at survey level, the immunoSEQ assay was version v3.0. TCRdb's copy holds only in-frame clones and misses some; the assay was immunoSEQ multiplex PCR. The table includes 20,000 to 25,000 clones, over 70% detected once. Every HIV-positive participant received treatment in the United States. Study-wide findings and caveats: The data indicate that diversity increased after ART but remained below transplant donor controls. HIV repertoires showed narrower CDR3 length ranges than controls. The study collected no data on ART adherence, viral resistance or therapy changes.

Sequenced here: unsorted PBMCs, sampled 0.3 years after starting antiretroviral therapy. The TCR comes from a man aged 50-60 years with HIV. The chain joins TRBV19 to TRBJ2-3; 11 positions agree with TRBD1. This CDR3 reads CASSMRRTGGSDTQYF. For the CDR3, the DNA is TGTGCCAGTAGTATGAGAAGGACAGGGGGCTCAGATACGCAGTATTTT.